The sequence of this T cell receptor (beta chain) was determined in a study of OX40 agonist ivuxolimab in advanced cancers. At the level of the study: Melanoma, hepatocellular carcinoma, head and neck or renal cell cancer occurred in dose-escalation patients. Study-wide results and limits: Expanded clones were, on average, more numerous among CD8+ T cells than CD4+.

Method: immunoSEQ multiplex PCR; TCRdb's copy keeps in-frame clones and lacks some. The sample consists of fewer than 60,000 clones, 87% of them appearing once. Comments on this clone: Its target is not known.

This specimen was CD4+ or CD8+ T cells sorted from blood, taken in a trial of the OX40 agonist ivuxolimab. The source of this sequence is an adult with an advanced solid tumor such as melanoma, head and neck, liver or kidney cancer.

The CDR3 reads CASSPLRGSLSGTEAFF. CDR3 DNA: TGTGCCAGCAGCCCTCTGAGGGGGTCATTGAGCGGCACTGAAGCTTTCTTT. The gene calls are TRBV11-2 and TRBJ1-1, with D perhaps matching TRBD1 (6 bases). CDR3 length: 17 residues. The germline gives CDR1 SGHAT, CDR2 FQNNGV. V was trimmed by 5 bases and J by 4 bases, leaving 23 bases between them.